Listed below are T cell receptor beta chains from one sample, sequenced in a study of shared clonotypes between healthy human individuals. The protocol was immunoSEQ multiplex PCR, while the TCRdb copy is restricted to in-frame clones and leaves out a portion. The repertoire includes 2 million to 3 million clones, under 95% of them detected once, and about 0.34% sits in the top ten. Specimen: naive CD4+ T cells from PBMCs. Every receptor here comes from a man in his late teens or twenties in good health. Some clones in this sample may be carry-over from other donors' samples. The CDR3 runs from the conserved cysteine through the conserved F or W. D genes are given only for firm matches. Rows give clone size only sometimes, using once, few, many, or a class for an expanded clone.

NA	TRBV28	NA	TRBJ2-3	TGTGCCAGCAGTTTCGACAGGCGATCCACAGATACGCAGTATTTT	CASSFDRRSTDTQYF
NA	TRBV7-2	NA	TRBJ1-2	TGTGCCAGCAGGGTAAATTCTAACTATGGCTACACCTTC	CASRVNSNYGYTF
NA	TRBV5-1	TRBD2	TRBJ2-1	TGCGCCAGCGGCGGCCTAGCGGGAAACAATGAGCAGTTCTTC	CASGGLAGNNEQFF
NA	TRBV6-1	NA	TRBJ2-7	TGTGCCAGCAGTTTTACAGGGCCGAGCGAGCAGTACTTC	CASSFTGPSEQYF
NA	TRBV5-1	NA	TRBJ2-2	TGCGCCAGCAGCTTCGGCCAACTGTTAGCGGATGTGAGTTCCGGGGAGCTGTTTTTT	CASSFGQLLADVSSGELFF
NA	TRBV5-1	NA	TRBJ1-1	TGCGCCAGCAGCTTGGAGATTACTCGCACTGAAGCTTTCTTT	CASSLEITRTEAFF
NA	TRBV15	TRBD2	TRBJ2-5	TGTGCCACCAGCAGAGAACTAGCGGGAGGGCAAGAGACCCAGTACTTC	CATSRELAGGQETQYF
NA	TRBV7-3	TRBD2	TRBJ2-2	TGTGCCAGCAGCGGGGGACTAGCGGGGACCGGGGAGCTGTTTTTT	CASSGGLAGTGELFF
NA	TRBV5-8	TRBD1	TRBJ1-1	TGTGCCAGCAGCGAACGAAGACAGGGTTTGAACACTGAAGCTTTCTTT	CASSERRQGLNTEAFF
once	TRBV20-1	NA	TRBJ2-1	TGCAGTGCGATCCAGTGGGAGCAGTTCTTC	CSAIQWEQFF
NA	TRBV18	TRBD1	TRBJ1-4	TGTGCCAGCTCACCAACAATCGGACAGGAAAATGAAAAACTGTTTTTT	CASSPTIGQENEKLFF
once	TRBV14	TRBD1	TRBJ2-7	TGTGCCAGCAGCCCCCTAGGGACAGTAGGTTACGAGCAGTACTTC	CASSPLGTVGYEQYF
NA	TRBV2	NA	TRBJ1-5	TGTGCCAGCAGTGAAGCGCGAGGGTTGAGCAATCAGCCCCAGCATTTT	CASSEARGLSNQPQHF
once	TRBV7-8	NA	TRBJ1-5	TGTGCCAGCAGCCCCACCGAGGGGATAGATAGCAATCAGCCCCAGCATTTT	CASSPTEGIDSNQPQHF
NA	TRBV11-2	TRBD2	TRBJ2-1	TGTGCCAGCACCAGGGCTTTGCGGGGGGATTACAATGAGCAGTTCTTC	CASTRALRGDYNEQFF
once	TRBV11-2	NA	TRBJ2-2	TGTGCCAGCAGCTTTCCTGGGAGATCCGGGGAGCTGTTTTTT	CASSFPGRSGELFF